This T cell receptor (beta chain) was observed in a study of blood T cell repertoires in COVID-19. The protocol was immunoSEQ multiplex PCR, while the TCRdb copy is restricted to in-frame clones and leaves out a portion. Of 200,000 to 250,000 clones listed, roughly 76% were seen once; the top ten hold 7.5% to 8%. The receptor's source is a woman older than 75 with COVID-19, enrolled during active disease. Sequenced: peripheral blood.

The CDR3 region has the DNA TGTGCCACCAGTGACCCCCGGACAGGTAGCGATGAGCAGTTCTTC. As protein: CATSDPRTGSDEQFF. The rearrangement joins TRBV24-1 to TRBJ2-1; 7 bases agree with TRBD1. The CDR3 runs to 15 residues. Trimming removed 4 bases from V and 8 bases from J; junction bases left unmatched: 10. Germline V gene sequence: CDR1 KGHDR, CDR2 SFDVKD.